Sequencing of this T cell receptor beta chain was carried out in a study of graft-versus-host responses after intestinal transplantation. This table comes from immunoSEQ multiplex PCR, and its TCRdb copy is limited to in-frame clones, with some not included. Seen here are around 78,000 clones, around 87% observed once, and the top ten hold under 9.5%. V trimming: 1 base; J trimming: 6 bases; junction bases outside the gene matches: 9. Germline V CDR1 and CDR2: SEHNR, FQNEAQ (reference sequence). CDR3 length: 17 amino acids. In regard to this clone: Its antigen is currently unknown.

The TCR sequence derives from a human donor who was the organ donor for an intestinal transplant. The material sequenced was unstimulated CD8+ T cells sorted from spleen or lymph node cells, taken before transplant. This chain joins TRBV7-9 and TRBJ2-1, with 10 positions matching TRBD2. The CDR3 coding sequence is TGTGCCAGCAGCTTAGTGAAAGCGGGGGGGCCTGGCAATGAGCAGTTCTTC. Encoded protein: CASSLVKAGGPGNEQFF.